The rows below give T cell receptor beta chains drawn from one sample of a study of CD8 T cells in Susac syndrome. Each CDR3 protein gets one entry after TCRdb re-called the immunoSEQ multiplex PCR reads with MiXCR. The table has 180,000 or so distinct CDR3 sequences, 85% to 95% seen once. The sample taken for sequencing was CD4+ T cells from PBMCs. These receptors were collected from a human donor in good health. CDR3s leave out the opening cysteine and the closing phenylalanine or tryptophan.

>TRBV29-1
SGSESTDTQY
>TRBV3-1
ASSQDQGTQETQY
>TRBV7-2
ASSPEASGIAYEQY
>TRBV25-1
ASSPLTGAERNIQY
>TRBV4-3
ASSPTGTSYEQY
>TRBV6-5
ASSYSRQGLVEQF
>TRBV20-1
SASPVAKNIQY
>TRBV7-8
ASSTGRGREQY
>TRBV4-2
ASSQSEGEVF
>TRBV7-2
ASSLTVTSYEQY
>TRBV6-2/TRBV6-3
ASSTGRPTLYNEQF
>TRBV7-3
ASSLVASGMGNEQF
>TRBV20-1
SARGTSGIDTQY
>TRBV27
ASGKDLYYNEQF
>TRBV5-1
ASSQGQGAFNEQF
>TRBV28
ASRTGLTAF
>TRBV27
ASSRAGTSSSRGRMDTQY
>TRBV2
ASGGQGRGNEQY
>TRBV11-2
ASSLGWNSPQVEQF
>TRBV6-2/TRBV6-3
ASSYDGIRNYGYT
>TRBV25-1
ASSEIGLENEQF
>TRBV12-3/TRBV12-4
ASITGTSRYNEQF
>TRBV28
ASASPGGGTDTQY
>TRBV29-1
SAEDRSGNTIY
>TRBV28
ASSLNGYT
>TRBV9
ASSVGSINEQF
>TRBV19
ASSIQQGEQY
>TRBV28
ASIAGPPYEQY
>TRBV7-9
AGAGFDEAF
>TRBV20-1
SATDLLAVDTQY
>TRBV7-8
ASSLVPPVETQY
>TRBV6-5
ASSYRGSTDTQY
>TRBV9
ASTRGDRNTGELF
>TRBV29-1
SARLAGGGRQSSFEQY
>TRBV28
ASNEHGEAYGYT